These 25 T cell receptor beta chains were sequenced from one sample in a study of blood T cells in healthy people across ages. A sample-barcoded 5' primer and a J-beta primer mix were used in a second PCR of roughly 7 to 11 cycles. One entry per CDR3 protein, called by TCRdb with MiXCR from the 5' RACE reads. Among about a million distinct CDR3 sequences, 30% to 40% were seen once, and the ten largest hold about an eighth. Input material: blood. These receptors were taken from a man aged 18 to 30 in good health.

V usage is TRBV7-2 and J usage is TRBJ2-7; tentative D call: TRBD1 (5 bases). Germline assignment: CDR1 SGHTA and CDR2 FQGNSA. The CDR3 has 16 residues. V lost 8 bases and J lost 0, with 20 bases in between. This chain's CDR3 is CASAAAWTMSSYEQYF. Here the CDR3 DNA reads TGTGCCAGCGCAGCCGCCTGGACAATGAGCTCCTACGAGCAGTACTTC.

Ten or more counts support this clonotype. V gene TRBV29-1 combines with J gene TRBJ2-1; 7 bases map to TRBD2. The CDR3 spans 11 residues. Germline V gene sequence: CDR1 SQVTM, CDR2 ANQGSEA. V lost 5 bases, J lost 12 bases, and 7 bases stayed unmatched. This CDR3 reads CSVSGVQGQFF. The CDR3 nucleotides are TGCAGCGTTAGCGGGGTCCAGGGGCAGTTCTTC.

With respect to this clonotype: A read error may produce the germline difference seen at one junction end. The chain links TRBV4-1 to TRBJ1-6; D is possibly TRBD1 (5 bases). This CDR3 has 17 amino acids. Looked up from germline, CDR1 is MGHRA and CDR2 is YSYEKL. CDR3 amino acids: CVSSPFQDPRDNSPLHF. The CDR3 DNA follows: TGCGTCAGCAGCCCATTTCAAGATCCCAGGGATAATTCACCCCTCCACTTT.

This clonotype appeared many times. The genes are TRBV7-2 and TRBJ2-1; D is possibly TRBD2 (6 bases). Per germline, CDR1 SGHTA and CDR2 FQGNSA. The V and J ends lost 1 base and 6 bases respectively, with 7 bases between them. The CDR3 loop spans 13 amino acids. The CDR3 region has the DNA TGTGCCAGCAGCTTAGGACTAGTCAATGAGCAGTTCTTC. Its translation is CASSLGLVNEQFF.

As for this clonotype: One end of the junction is discordant with germline, which a read error may explain. This rearrangement joins TRBV6-4 to TRBJ2-1, with 9 bases matching TRBD2. Looked up from germline, CDR1 is MRHNA and CDR2 is SNTAGT. The CDR3 has 17 amino acids. CDR3 loop: CASIDSGLAIGSYEQFF. CDR3 sequence (DNA): TGTGCCAGCATTGACTCCGGACTAGCGATAGGTTCCTACGAGCAGTTCTTC.

The chain joins TRBV2 to TRBJ2-7; a possible D gene is TRBD1 (5 bases). The V gene's germline CDR1 is SNHLY and CDR2 FYNNEI. The V end was cut by 3 bases, the J end by 3 bases, with 18 bases between. This CDR3 has 16 amino acids. The chain's CDR3 is CASSDLSPDSYYEQYF. The CDR3 DNA follows: TGTGCCAGCAGTGATCTATCCCCCGACAGTTACTACGAGCAGTACTTC.

The CDR3 sequence is CASSPRGGELFF. DNA of the CDR3: TGTGCCAGCAGCCCCCGAGGCGGGGAGCTGTTTTTT. The chain links TRBV7-2 to TRBJ2-2, with unresolved D. CDR1 is SGHTA and CDR2 is FQGNSA in the germline V gene. The CDR3 totals 12 residues. The ends were cut back, 5 bases at V and 7 bases at J, with 8 bases in the middle.

A single count supports this clonotype. The chain couples TRBV18 to TRBJ1-1; 7 nucleotides align to TRBD1. The ends lost 1 base at V and 6 bases at J; junction bases unmatched: 5. The CDR3 spans 14 residues. In germline, CDR1 is KGHSH, CDR2 LQKENI. CDR3: CASSPQGAGAEAFF. Here the CDR3 DNA reads TGTGCCAGCTCACCACAGGGGGCGGGCGCTGAAGCTTTCTTT.

The chain links TRBV7-8 to TRBJ2-6; no firm D call. V shed 2 bases and J shed 1 base, with 18 bases lying between them. The germline V gene has CDR1 SGHVS and CDR2 FQNEAQ. The CDR3 spans 19 residues. CDR3 coding DNA: TGTGCCAGCAGCTTAAGAGGCCCTAAAATGGGGTCTGGGGCCAACGTCCTGACTTTC. Encoded protein: CASSLRGPKMGSGANVLTF.

The chain uses TRBV6-5 and TRBJ1-1; the D is unclear. Germline V CDR1 and CDR2: MNHEY, SVGAGI. The CDR3 is 14 residues long. V was shortened by 2 bases and J by 1 base, with 8 bases between the two germline ends. CDR3 DNA: TGTGCCAGCAGTTACGGTTGGGCGAACACTGAAGCTTTCTTT. Translated, it gives CASSYGWANTEAFF.

This clonotype occurred a few times. This sequence joins TRBV20-1 and TRBJ2-4; 8 bases fit TRBD1. The CDR3 runs to 17 residues. Germline CDR1 and CDR2: DFQATT and SNEGSKA (reference sequence). The V segment lost 0 bases and the J segment 2 bases; nucleotides outside the gene matches: 9. DNA for the CDR3: TGCAGTGCTAGAGATCGACAGGGGAATCTACCCAAAAACATTCAGTACTTC. Translation gives CSARDRQGNLPKNIQYF.

This clonotype came up a few times. This sequence joins TRBV12-3 or TRBV12-4 and TRBJ2-1, with D possibly being TRBD1 or TRBD2 (5 bases each). This CDR3 is built from 12 residues. V was cut by 3 bases and J by 14 bases, with 14 bases left in between. The chain's CDR3 is CASSLGRAGEFF. CDR3 nucleotides: TGTGCCAGCAGTTTGGGACGGGCCGGGGAGTTCTTC.

V gene TRBV20-1 combines with J gene TRBJ2-7; tentative D call: TRBD1 (7 bases). Per the germline V gene, CDR1 is DFQATT and CDR2 is SNEGSKA (reference sequence). The CDR3 length is 15 residues. V lost 3 bases to trimming and J lost 4 bases, with 19 bases between them. CDR3 in amino acids: CSASTALTGRYEQYF. CDR3 nucleotide sequence: TGCAGTGCTAGTACTGCCCTGACAGGGAGGTACGAGCAGTACTTC.

Concerning this clonotype itself: A single base separates this from a much larger clone, so it may be a read error. This rearrangement joins TRBV12-3 or TRBV12-4 to TRBJ2-1; TRBD1 matches 8 bases. The length of the CDR3 is 15 residues. Trimming at V came to 7 bases and at J to 3 bases, leaving 8 bases not matched to a gene. CDR3 region: CASTMDRAGYNEQFF. The CDR3 region has the DNA TGTGCCAGCACTATGGACAGGGCTGGCTACAATGAGCAGTTCTTC.

Only a few counts were recorded for this clonotype. V is TRBV25-1 and J is TRBJ2-3; D gene unclear. Deletions cut 3 bases from V and 2 bases from J, with 6 bases between. In germline, CDR1 is MGHDK, CDR2 SYGVNS. The CDR3 is 13 residues long. CDR3 sequence: CASSEEYTDTQYF. In DNA, the CDR3 is TGTGCCAGCAGTGAGGAATACACAGATACGCAGTATTTT.

The genes are TRBV12-3 or TRBV12-4 and TRBJ1-1, with D possibly being TRBD1 (6 bases). The V and J ends lost 8 bases and 3 bases respectively, with 13 bases between them. CDR3 length: 13 residues. The CDR3 DNA is TGTGCCAGCTCCGGGGGGCTTGACACTGAAGCTTTCTTT. It encodes CASSGGLDTEAFF.

The V call is TRBV5-1, the J call TRBJ1-1, with D tentatively TRBD1 (5 bases). The CDR3 runs to 18 residues. Trimming left V 0 bases short and J 3 bases short, with 21 bases between. The germline CDR1 and CDR2 sequences are SGHRS and YFSETQ. Written as DNA, the CDR3 is TGCGCCAGCAGCTTGGGGCAGGGCGAACCGGGTATCCACACTGAAGCTTTCTTT. Amino acids: CASSLGQGEPGIHTEAFF.

This clonotype has a handful of counts. The chain uses TRBV2 and TRBJ2-5, with D perhaps matching TRBD2 (6 bases). The CDR3 loop spans 12 amino acids. V was cut by 8 bases and J by 5 bases, with 12 bases left in between. Germline CDR1 and CDR2: SNHLY and FYNNEI. CDR3: CASGGTWETQYF. CDR3 sequence (DNA): TGTGCCAGCGGGGGGACTTGGGAGACCCAGTACTTC. Full variable domain (remainder filled in from reference TRBV2 and TRBJ2-5): EPEVTQTPSHQVTQMGQEVILRCVPISNHLYFYWYRQILGQKVEFLVSFYNNEISEKSEIFDDQFSVERPDGSNFTLKIRSTKLEDSAMYFCASGGTWETQYFGPGTRLLVL.

Comment on this clonotype: Possible read error: a much larger clone is one base away. V gene TRBV12-3 or TRBV12-4 combines with J gene TRBJ2-1; no clear D. Trimming pared 10 bases from V and 7 bases from J, leaving 14 bases between. The CDR3 spans 12 residues. DNA for the CDR3: TGTGCCAACAGCCCCCAGGTAAATGAGCAGTTCTTC. Its translation is CANSPQVNEQFF.

The genes are TRBV5-4 and TRBJ1-5; D gene ambiguous. The V gene's germline CDR1 is SGHNT and CDR2 YYREEE (reference sequence). V dropped 0 bases and J dropped 4 bases, with 8 bases sitting between them. The CDR3 runs 14 residues. The CDR3 protein is CASSLDGQNQPQHF. CDR3 DNA sequence: TGTGCCAGCAGCTTGGATGGCCAAAATCAGCCCCAGCATTTT.

The V and J genes are TRBV6-2 or TRBV6-3 and TRBJ2-5; TRBD1 aligns across 8 bases. J lost 2 bases, V lost 2 bases, and 22 bases had no gene match. This CDR3 has 21 residues. The germline CDR1 and CDR2 sequences are MNHEY and SVGEGT. The CDR3 loop reads CASSYSKTGANPTQPQETQYF. Written as DNA, the CDR3 is TGTGCCAGCAGTTACAGCAAGACAGGGGCGAACCCAACCCAACCTCAAGAGACCCAGTACTTC.

The genes are TRBV20-1 and TRBJ1-5; maybe TRBD1 (6 bases). Deletions cut 3 bases from V and 2 bases from J, with 14 bases between. CDR3 length: 15 residues. Germline assignment: CDR1 DFQATT and CDR2 SNEGSKA (reference sequence). The CDR3 sequence: CSARPPGVRNQPQHF. The CDR3 DNA reads as TGCAGTGCTAGGCCACCAGGGGTTCGCAATCAGCCCCAGCATTTT.

The V gene is TRBV12-3 or TRBV12-4, the J gene TRBJ1-4; TRBD1 is a possible D gene (6 bases). V lost 8 bases and J 3 bases, leaving 16 bases between the germline ends. The CDR3 contains 15 residues. CDR3: CASRGLDRPNEKLFF. CDR3 DNA: TGTGCCAGCCGAGGGCTTGACAGGCCTAATGAAAAACTGTTTTTT.

V usage is TRBV14 and J usage is TRBJ2-1, with D tentatively TRBD1 (6 bases). Trimming pared 2 bases from V and 10 bases from J, leaving 21 bases between. CDR1 is SGHDN and CDR2 is FVKESK in the germline V gene. The CDR3 spans 16 residues. In DNA form, the CDR3 reads TGTGCCAGCAGCCAATGGGGGCGAAAGGTCTCCTACGAGCAGTTCTTC. Protein product: CASSQWGRKVSYEQFF.

Here the CDR3 reads CASSPATGTPYEQYF. In DNA form, the CDR3 reads TGTGCCAGCAGCCCAGCGACAGGGACCCCCTACGAGCAGTACTTC. The chain carries TRBV4-2 and TRBJ2-7; 7 bases line up with TRBD1. The CDR3 loop spans 15 amino acids. Germline-derived CDR1 and CDR2 are LGHNA and YNFKEQ. With 4 bases clipped from V and 2 bases from J, the junction kept 8 bases outside the gene matches.